This T cell receptor (beta chain) was retrieved from a study of T cells in Graves' hyperthyroidism and ophthalmopathy. TCR beta CDR3 sequences were amplified from RNA transcripts. The primer set for the first-round RT-PCR of the TCR CDR3 was HTBI. One entry per CDR3 protein, called by TCRdb with MiXCR from the multiplex PCR reads. The sample lists fewer than 850,000 distinct CDR3 sequences; 15% to 20% were seen once. This clonotype was observed a few times. The antigen is not known. Germline V gene lookup returns CDR1 MNHNS and CDR2 SASEGT. This CDR3 region has 15 residues. V was pared by 2 bases and J by 2 bases, with 10 bases between. Study-wide results and caveats: Model-based prediction identified ophthalmopathy a median roughly 5.9 months prior to its onset.

The receptor was isolated from a man aged 45-60 years with Graves' hyperthyroidism. The sequenced sample was blood. The chain couples TRBV6-1 to TRBJ2-1; tentative D call: TRBD1 (6 bases). The CDR3 coding sequence is TGTGCCAGCAGTGAATCTACAGGGCCCTACAATGAGCAGTTCTTC. This gives the protein CASSESTGPYNEQFF.